Listed below are T cell receptor beta chains from one sample, sequenced in a study of OX40 agonist ivuxolimab in advanced cancers. TCRdb's copy holds only in-frame clones and misses some; the assay was immunoSEQ multiplex PCR. The sample carries 83,000 or so clones, around 85% recorded once. Sequencing was performed on CD4+ or CD8+ T cells sorted from blood, taken in a trial of the OX40 agonist ivuxolimab. These receptors came from an adult with an advanced solid tumor such as melanoma, head and neck, liver or kidney cancer. Both conserved end residues are part of each CDR3. The order of the fields is D gene, V gene, clone size, J gene, CDR3 DNA, CDR3 protein. The D gene is left open where the match is weak. Expanded clones get a size class; other rows say once, few or many, or leave the size out.

D gene: -
V gene: TRBV19
clone size: -
J gene: TRBJ1-4
CDR3 DNA: TGTGCCACTCCCCCGGGGTTAGCAACTAATGAAAAACTGTTTTTT
CDR3 protein: CATPPGLATNEKLFF

D gene: -
V gene: TRBV30
clone size: -
J gene: TRBJ1-6
CDR3 DNA: TGTGCCTGGAGTGTAGGGGTTTTCAGTTCACCCCTCCACTTT
CDR3 protein: CAWSVGVFSSPLHF

D gene: TRBD2
V gene: TRBV6-6
clone size: -
J gene: TRBJ2-5
CDR3 DNA: TGTGCCAGCAGATCTAGCGGGAAGGAAGAGACCCAGTACTTC
CDR3 protein: CASRSSGKEETQYF

D gene: -
V gene: TRBV14
clone size: -
J gene: TRBJ2-5
CDR3 DNA: TGTGCCAGCAGCCAAGAATCCTACCAAGAGACCCAGTACTTC
CDR3 protein: CASSQESYQETQYF

D gene: TRBD1
V gene: TRBV5-1
clone size: -
J gene: TRBJ1-2
CDR3 DNA: TGCGCCAGCAGCATACAGACAGGGAGCGGGAGCTATGGCTACACCTTC
CDR3 protein: CASSIQTGSGSYGYTF

D gene: -
V gene: TRBV6-1
clone size: -
J gene: TRBJ1-2
CDR3 DNA: TGTGCCAGCAGTGAAGTTTGGGAATCCTATGGCTACACCTTC
CDR3 protein: CASSEVWESYGYTF

D gene: -
V gene: TRBV4-3
clone size: -
J gene: TRBJ2-1
CDR3 DNA: TGCGCCAGCAGCCTCAGACAGAACTTGGGACCCTACAATGAGCAGTTCTTC
CDR3 protein: CASSLRQNLGPYNEQFF

D gene: -
V gene: TRBV6-6
clone size: -
J gene: TRBJ2-1
CDR3 DNA: TGTGCCAGCAGTGGTAACGGGCCTTACAATGAGCAGTTCTTC
CDR3 protein: CASSGNGPYNEQFF

D gene: TRBD2
V gene: TRBV7-3
clone size: -
J gene: TRBJ2-1
CDR3 DNA: TGTGCCAGCAGCTTAAGGTCTAGCGGGCCATACAATGAGCAGTTCTTC
CDR3 protein: CASSLRSSGPYNEQFF

D gene: TRBD2
V gene: TRBV30
clone size: -
J gene: TRBJ2-1
CDR3 DNA: TGTGCCTCCCCGGGACTAGCCAATGAGCAGTTCTTC
CDR3 protein: CASPGLANEQFF

D gene: -
V gene: TRBV11-2
clone size: few
J gene: TRBJ2-7
CDR3 DNA: TGTGCCAGCAGCTTACGAGGGGGTCCCTACGAGCAGTACTTC
CDR3 protein: CASSLRGGPYEQYF

D gene: -
V gene: TRBV14
clone size: -
J gene: TRBJ2-5
CDR3 DNA: TGTGCCAGCAGCCCTAGGGTTAAAGAGACCCAGTACTTC
CDR3 protein: CASSPRVKETQYF

D gene: -
V gene: TRBV9
clone size: -
J gene: TRBJ1-1
CDR3 DNA: TGTGCCAGCAGCGTACGTCCAGGGACGGGGACTGAAGCTTTCTTT
CDR3 protein: CASSVRPGTGTEAFF

D gene: -
V gene: TRBV7-7
clone size: -
J gene: TRBJ2-5
CDR3 DNA: TGTGCTAGCAGCTTAGAAGGGCAGGGGTATGAGACCCAGTACTTC
CDR3 protein: CASSLEGQGYETQYF

D gene: -
V gene: TRBV10-3
clone size: once
J gene: TRBJ2-1
CDR3 DNA: TGTGCCACCCTCCATAGCTCCTACAATGAGCAGTTCTTC
CDR3 protein: CATLHSSYNEQFF

D gene: -
V gene: TRBV19
clone size: -
J gene: TRBJ2-1
CDR3 DNA: TGTGCCACCCTTTGGAGTCGCGCAAGCTCCTACAATGAGCAGTTCTTC
CDR3 protein: CATLWSRASSYNEQFF

D gene: -
V gene: TRBV11-2
clone size: -
J gene: TRBJ2-5
CDR3 DNA: TGTGCCAGCCTTCTCACCGGGTACCAAGAGACCCAGTACTTC
CDR3 protein: CASLLTGYQETQYF

D gene: -
V gene: TRBV27
clone size: -
J gene: TRBJ2-5
CDR3 DNA: TGTGCCAGCAGTCCTACAGGGTATCGGAAAGAGACCCAGTACTTC
CDR3 protein: CASSPTGYRKETQYF

D gene: TRBD1
V gene: TRBV6-6
clone size: -
J gene: TRBJ1-3
CDR3 DNA: TGTGCCAGCAGGGCAGGGGGAGGAAACACCATATATTTT
CDR3 protein: CASRAGGGNTIYF

D gene: -
V gene: TRBV7-9
clone size: -
J gene: TRBJ1-2
CDR3 DNA: TGTGCCAGCAGCTTAGAAGGATATGGCTACACCTTC
CDR3 protein: CASSLEGYGYTF

D gene: TRBD2
V gene: TRBV7-3
clone size: -
J gene: TRBJ2-3
CDR3 DNA: TGTGCCAGCAGCTTAGGGGCTAGCGGAAGCACAGATACGCAGTATTTT
CDR3 protein: CASSLGASGSTDTQYF

D gene: TRBD1
V gene: TRBV9
clone size: -
J gene: TRBJ1-4
CDR3 DNA: TGTGCCAGCAGCGTAGCGGGACAGGAGGGCGAAAAACTGTTTTTT
CDR3 protein: CASSVAGQEGEKLFF

D gene: -
V gene: TRBV10-2
clone size: -
J gene: TRBJ2-7
CDR3 DNA: TGCGCCAGCAGTCTACAGTTCTACGAGCAGTACTTC
CDR3 protein: CASSLQFYEQYF

D gene: -
V gene: TRBV7-2
clone size: -
J gene: TRBJ2-3
CDR3 DNA: TGTGCCAGCAGCTTGAAATCTGAACGGATCACAGATACGCAGTATTTT
CDR3 protein: CASSLKSERITDTQYF

D gene: -
V gene: TRBV7-2
clone size: -
J gene: TRBJ2-5
CDR3 DNA: TGTGCCAGCAGCTTACTACAGCAAGAGACCCAGTACTTC
CDR3 protein: CASSLLQQETQYF

D gene: -
V gene: TRBV11-1
clone size: -
J gene: TRBJ2-1
CDR3 DNA: TGTGCCAGCAGTGACGCCTACAATGAGCAGTTCTTC
CDR3 protein: CASSDAYNEQFF

D gene: TRBD1
V gene: TRBV4-1
clone size: -
J gene: TRBJ2-5
CDR3 DNA: TGCGCCAGCAGCCGACACGGGACAGGGAGCTTCGGGACCCAGTACTTC
CDR3 protein: CASSRHGTGSFGTQYF

D gene: -
V gene: TRBV7-9
clone size: -
J gene: TRBJ2-4
CDR3 DNA: TGTGCCAGCAGCTCGGGCATTCAGTACTTC
CDR3 protein: CASSSGIQYF

D gene: -
V gene: TRBV6-5
clone size: -
J gene: TRBJ1-4
CDR3 DNA: TGTGCCAGCAGTCCCCGCGCAACTAATGAAAAACTGTTTTTT
CDR3 protein: CASSPRATNEKLFF

D gene: TRBD1
V gene: TRBV2
clone size: -
J gene: TRBJ1-5
CDR3 DNA: TGTGCCAGCAGTGTAGGAGGGGGCGATCAGCCCCAGCATTTT
CDR3 protein: CASSVGGGDQPQHF

D gene: TRBD2
V gene: TRBV11-2
clone size: -
J gene: TRBJ2-4
CDR3 DNA: TGTGCCAGCAGCTTATGGGGTCCAGCGGGGGCCAAAAACATTCAGTACTTC
CDR3 protein: CASSLWGPAGAKNIQYF

D gene: -
V gene: TRBV27
clone size: -
J gene: TRBJ1-1
CDR3 DNA: TGTGCCAGCAGTTTATGGGGAGGGACTATGGGCACTGAAGCTTTCTTT
CDR3 protein: CASSLWGGTMGTEAFF

D gene: -
V gene: TRBV4-1
clone size: -
J gene: TRBJ1-2
CDR3 DNA: TGCGCCAGCAGCCAAAAGGGGGTCTATGGCTACACCTTC
CDR3 protein: CASSQKGVYGYTF

D gene: -
V gene: TRBV6-4
clone size: -
J gene: TRBJ2-5
CDR3 DNA: TGTGCCAGCAGTTGGTACCAAGAGACCCAGTACTTC
CDR3 protein: CASSWYQETQYF

D gene: TRBD2
V gene: TRBV11-3
clone size: -
J gene: TRBJ2-3
CDR3 DNA: TGTGCCAGCAGCTTGTCCCCTAGTCAGTGGCGGGGGGAGTGGTCAGATACGCAGTATTTT
CDR3 protein: CASSLSPSQWRGEWSDTQYF

D gene: TRBD1
V gene: TRBV5-6
clone size: many
J gene: TRBJ1-1
CDR3 DNA: TGTGCCAGCAGCTTGGCCGGACAGGGGGATGTGAACACTGAAGCTTTCTTT
CDR3 protein: CASSLAGQGDVNTEAFF

D gene: -
V gene: TRBV7-9
clone size: -
J gene: TRBJ2-5
CDR3 DNA: TGTGCCAACCTACATGCTGTGGCGCAAGAGACCCAGTACTTC
CDR3 protein: CANLHAVAQETQYF

D gene: TRBD1
V gene: TRBV5-6
clone size: few
J gene: TRBJ1-5
CDR3 DNA: TGTGCCAGCAGCTTTCGGAGGGACAGGTCTAGCAATCAGCCCCAGCATTTT
CDR3 protein: CASSFRRDRSSNQPQHF

D gene: TRBD1
V gene: TRBV5-1
clone size: many
J gene: TRBJ1-1
CDR3 DNA: TGCGCCAGCAGCTACCGGGACAGGGGAACTGAAGCTTTCTTT
CDR3 protein: CASSYRDRGTEAFF

D gene: -
V gene: TRBV7-3
clone size: once
J gene: TRBJ1-1
CDR3 DNA: TGTGCCAGCAGCTTAAGACCAATGACAGAGAACACTGAAGCTTTCTTT
CDR3 protein: CASSLRPMTENTEAFF

D gene: -
V gene: TRBV6-1
clone size: once
J gene: TRBJ2-1
CDR3 DNA: TGTGCCAGCTTCCGCAGGGATTTCACTGAGCAGTTCTTC
CDR3 protein: CASFRRDFTEQFF

D gene: -
V gene: TRBV25-1
clone size: -
J gene: TRBJ2-4
CDR3 DNA: TGTGCCAGCAGTGAAGGGTCCCTGCTAGCCAAAAACATTCAGTACTTC
CDR3 protein: CASSEGSLLAKNIQYF

D gene: TRBD1
V gene: TRBV10-3
clone size: -
J gene: TRBJ1-2
CDR3 DNA: TGTGCCATCAGTGAGTCCCCGGGACAGACAAACTATGGCTACACCTTC
CDR3 protein: CAISESPGQTNYGYTF

D gene: -
V gene: TRBV11-3
clone size: -
J gene: TRBJ2-2
CDR3 DNA: TGTGCCAGCAGCTTATTTGTTACAGGGGAGCTGTTTTTT
CDR3 protein: CASSLFVTGELFF

D gene: -
V gene: TRBV9
clone size: -
J gene: TRBJ1-1
CDR3 DNA: TGTGCCAGCAGCACCCGCGGACAGTCTTATTCTGAAGCTTTCTTT
CDR3 protein: CASSTRGQSYSEAFF

D gene: -
V gene: TRBV4-2
clone size: few
J gene: TRBJ1-6
CDR3 DNA: TGTGCCAGCAGCCAAGAAGTTAGGGCGGGTTCACCCCTCCACTTT
CDR3 protein: CASSQEVRAGSPLHF

D gene: -
V gene: TRBV4-1
clone size: -
J gene: TRBJ2-1
CDR3 DNA: TGCGCCAGCAGCCCAGGGGATTCCTACAATGAGCAGTTCTTC
CDR3 protein: CASSPGDSYNEQFF

D gene: TRBD1
V gene: TRBV7-9
clone size: -
J gene: TRBJ2-7
CDR3 DNA: TGTGCCAGCAGCCGGGACAGGGGGGTGGGTGAGCAGTACTTC
CDR3 protein: CASSRDRGVGEQYF

D gene: -
V gene: TRBV14
clone size: -
J gene: TRBJ2-6
CDR3 DNA: TGTGCCAGCAGCCAAGATCTCCTCTCCGCTGGGGCCAACGTCCTGACTTTC
CDR3 protein: CASSQDLLSAGANVLTF

D gene: TRBD2
V gene: TRBV4-3
clone size: -
J gene: TRBJ2-1
CDR3 DNA: TGCGCCAGCAGCCAAGATACTAGCGGGACCAATGAGCAGTTCTTC
CDR3 protein: CASSQDTSGTNEQFF

D gene: -
V gene: TRBV7-8
clone size: -
J gene: TRBJ1-1
CDR3 DNA: TGTGCCAGCAGCCTTGGGGGGACAAACACTGAAGCTTTCTTT
CDR3 protein: CASSLGGTNTEAFF

D gene: TRBD1
V gene: TRBV7-8
clone size: -
J gene: TRBJ1-5
CDR3 DNA: TGTGCCAGCAGCTTAATGCAGGGGGGTACGCCCCAGCATTTT
CDR3 protein: CASSLMQGGTPQHF

D gene: -
V gene: TRBV7-9
clone size: -
J gene: TRBJ2-7
CDR3 DNA: TGTGCCAGCAGCTTATCCCGTCGGGAGCAGTACTTC
CDR3 protein: CASSLSRREQYF

D gene: TRBD2
V gene: TRBV5-1
clone size: -
J gene: TRBJ2-3
CDR3 DNA: TGCGCCAGCAGCTTCGGGACTAGCCAAAGCACAGATACGCAGTATTTT
CDR3 protein: CASSFGTSQSTDTQYF

D gene: TRBD1
V gene: TRBV28
clone size: -
J gene: TRBJ2-7
CDR3 DNA: TGTGCCAGCAGGGACAGGGTTGAGCAGTACTTC
CDR3 protein: CASRDRVEQYF

D gene: -
V gene: TRBV7-2
clone size: -
J gene: TRBJ1-1
CDR3 DNA: TGTGCCAGCAGCTCCGGAAGCCATTCGAACACTGAAGCTTTCTTT
CDR3 protein: CASSSGSHSNTEAFF

D gene: -
V gene: TRBV7-8
clone size: -
J gene: TRBJ1-4
CDR3 DNA: TGTGCCAGCAGCTTAACAAGAGCAACTAATGAAAAACTGTTTTTT
CDR3 protein: CASSLTRATNEKLFF

D gene: -
V gene: TRBV7-2
clone size: -
J gene: TRBJ2-3
CDR3 DNA: TGTGCCAGCAGCTTAGGGGGCCCGCCAGATACGCAGTATTTT
CDR3 protein: CASSLGGPPDTQYF

D gene: TRBD1
V gene: TRBV6-6
clone size: -
J gene: TRBJ2-5
CDR3 DNA: TGTGCCAGCAGTTTTCGCAGGGGGCGATCGCAAGAGACCCAGTACTTC
CDR3 protein: CASSFRRGRSQETQYF